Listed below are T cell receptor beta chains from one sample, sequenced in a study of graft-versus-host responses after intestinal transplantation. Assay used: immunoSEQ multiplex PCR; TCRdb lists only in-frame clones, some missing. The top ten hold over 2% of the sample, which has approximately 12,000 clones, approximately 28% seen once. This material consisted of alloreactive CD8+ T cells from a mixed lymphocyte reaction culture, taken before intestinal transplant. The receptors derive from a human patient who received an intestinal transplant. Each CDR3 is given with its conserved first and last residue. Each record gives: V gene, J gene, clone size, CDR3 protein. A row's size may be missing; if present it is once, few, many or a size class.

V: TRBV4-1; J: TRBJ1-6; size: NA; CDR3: CASSQVWGTNSPLHF
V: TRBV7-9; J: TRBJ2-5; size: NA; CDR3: CASSGWTSGESLQETQYF
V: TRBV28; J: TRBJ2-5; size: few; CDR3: CASSGEGRETQYF
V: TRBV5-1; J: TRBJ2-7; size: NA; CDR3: CASSLAAGLRTYEQYF
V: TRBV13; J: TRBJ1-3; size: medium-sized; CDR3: CASSLAGSGNTIYF
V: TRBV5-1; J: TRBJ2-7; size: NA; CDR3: CASRRGSEQYF
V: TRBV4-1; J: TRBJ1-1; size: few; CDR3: CASSQVGWGRPEAFF
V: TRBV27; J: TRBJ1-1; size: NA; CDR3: CASSLTGGNTEAFF
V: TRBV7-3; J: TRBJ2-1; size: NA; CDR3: CASSPGTSFSQFF
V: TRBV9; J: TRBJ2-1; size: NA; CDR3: CASSVDLLAGVKGEQFF
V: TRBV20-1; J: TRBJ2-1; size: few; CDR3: CSAQGYNEQFF
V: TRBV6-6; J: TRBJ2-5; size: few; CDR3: CASSYMIQETQYF
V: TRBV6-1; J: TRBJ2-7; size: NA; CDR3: CASSLGRTALYEQYF
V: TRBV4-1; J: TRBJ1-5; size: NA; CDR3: CASSQVSGASNQPQHF
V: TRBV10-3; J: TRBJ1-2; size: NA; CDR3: CAIRGQGAHNYGYTF
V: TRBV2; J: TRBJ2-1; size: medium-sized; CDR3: CASTPLGGLAGDGSYNEQFF
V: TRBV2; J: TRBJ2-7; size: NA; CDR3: CASSLQGYEQYF
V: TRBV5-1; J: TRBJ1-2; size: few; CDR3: CASSLATRRSQGYTF
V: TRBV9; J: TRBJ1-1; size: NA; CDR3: CASSVETEILNTEAFF
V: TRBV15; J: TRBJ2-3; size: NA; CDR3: CATSRSIPPSHRQDTQYF
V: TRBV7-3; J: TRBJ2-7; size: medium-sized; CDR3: CASSLTGGYEQYF
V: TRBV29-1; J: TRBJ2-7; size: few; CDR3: CSVELTSSYEQYF
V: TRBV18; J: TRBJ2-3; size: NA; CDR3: CASSPPRGGWYF
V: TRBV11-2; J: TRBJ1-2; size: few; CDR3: CASSFYRRGGYTF
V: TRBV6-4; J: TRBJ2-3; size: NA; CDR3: CASLKPDRSITDTQYF
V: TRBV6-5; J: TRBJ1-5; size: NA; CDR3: CASSWGGSNQPQHF
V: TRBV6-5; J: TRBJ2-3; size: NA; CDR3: CASSSYRGTDTQYF
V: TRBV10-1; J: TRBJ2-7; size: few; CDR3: CASRDSSYEQYF
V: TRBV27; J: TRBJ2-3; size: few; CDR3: CASSIPGVTDTQYF
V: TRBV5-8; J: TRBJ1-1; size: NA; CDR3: CASSLPDRPYNTEAFF
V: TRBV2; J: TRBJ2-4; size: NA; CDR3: CASNRAGAKNIQYF
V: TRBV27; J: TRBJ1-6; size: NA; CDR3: CASWAGGSSYNSPLHF
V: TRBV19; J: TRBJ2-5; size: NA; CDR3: CASSIGAGRETQYF
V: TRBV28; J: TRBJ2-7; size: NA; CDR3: CASSSSDRYEQYF
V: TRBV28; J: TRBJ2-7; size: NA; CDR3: CASRSDGRFYEQYF
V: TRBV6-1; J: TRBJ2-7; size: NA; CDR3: CASLRENSPYEQYF
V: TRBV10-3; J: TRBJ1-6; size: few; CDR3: CAISDRSSYNSPLHF
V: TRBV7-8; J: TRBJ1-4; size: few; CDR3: CASSLAAFQGEKLFF
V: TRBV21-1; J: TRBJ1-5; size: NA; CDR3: CASSRTGGQPQHF
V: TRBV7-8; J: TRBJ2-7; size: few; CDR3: CASFPSGLNSYEQYF
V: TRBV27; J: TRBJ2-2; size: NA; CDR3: CASSRTGRAGELFF
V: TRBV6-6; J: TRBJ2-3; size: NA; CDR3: CASIETISGDTQYF
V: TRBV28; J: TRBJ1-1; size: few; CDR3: CASSPSRGAGVNTEAFF